The next 5 T cell receptor beta chains were all read from a single sample in a study of T-cell reconstitution after alpha-beta-depleted transplantation in children. Unique molecular identifiers were incorporated when the TCRbeta library was constructed. TCRdb analysed the PCR reads with MiXCR anew, one entry per CDR3 protein. The table shows 420,000 or so distinct CDR3 sequences, with roughly 11% occurring only once. This sample comprised PBMCs from the stem cell graft donor, obtained from the stem cell graft. The receptors were sampled from a human donor who donated a stem cell graft to a child with acute myeloid leukemia.

The chain links TRBV27 to TRBJ2-7, with TRBD1 matching over 8 bases. Trimming removed 3 bases from V and 3 bases from J; junction bases left unmatched: 10. The CDR3 spans 16 residues. Germline V gives CDR1 MNHEY, CDR2 SMNVEV (reference sequence). The CDR3 here is CASSLGQAGVFYEQYF. The CDR3 nucleotides read TGTGCCAGCAGTTTGGGACAGGCTGGGGTGTTCTACGAGCAGTACTTC.

This clonotype appeared a few times. This sequence joins TRBV5-1 and TRBJ2-3, with 8 bases that match TRBD2. Trimming cost V 0 bases and J 0 bases; bases outside gene matches: 3. This CDR3 spans 16 amino acids. CDR1 and CDR2 from the germline V gene are SGHRS and YFSETQ. The CDR3 coding sequence is TGCGCCAGCAGCTTGGATCGGGGGGGAAGCACAGATACGCAGTATTTT. Translating it yields CASSLDRGGSTDTQYF.

This clonotype was recorded at least ten times. The CDR3 DNA sequence: TGCAGTGCTAGGGGAGGGTTCTCCTACGAGCAGTACTTC. Translation: CSARGGFSYEQYF. The chain recombines TRBV20-1 with TRBJ2-7, with 7 bases fitting TRBD2. The germline gives CDR1 DFQATT, CDR2 SNEGSKA (reference sequence). This CDR3 has 13 amino acids. Trimming cost V 3 bases and J 0 bases; bases outside gene matches: 2.

Only one count was recorded for this clonotype. This chain connects TRBV7-8 to TRBJ2-7; D is uncertain. Per the germline V gene, CDR1 is SGHVS and CDR2 is FQNEAQ. CDR3 length equals 13 residues. V was pared by 0 bases and J by 5 bases, with 8 bases between. The CDR3 reads CASSLARLHEQYV. In DNA, the CDR3 is TGTGCCAGCAGCTTAGCGCGACTCCACGAGCAGTACGTC.

This clonotype was seen many times. This chain connects TRBV25-1 to TRBJ1-1; TRBD1 matches at 8 bases. Trimming cost V 3 bases and J 1 base; bases outside gene matches: 1. There are 14 residues in the CDR3. CDR1 is MGHDK, CDR2 SYGVNS, per germline. This chain's CDR3 is CASSDGTGNTEAFF. The CDR3 nucleotides read TGTGCCAGCAGTGACGGGACAGGGAACACTGAAGCTTTCTTT.